This T cell receptor beta chain was obtained from a study of beta chain features in type 1 diabetes. Broader study findings: Sequencing used cDNA, and cells with high TCR expression could therefore be over-represented.

This clone has only a few counts. Its specificity is not known. Other DNA sequences of this sample code for an identical CDR3. Every bit of the isolated RNA underwent reverse transcription, so sequencing read expressed TCRB transcripts. TCRdb's copy holds only in-frame clones and misses some; the assay was immunoSEQ multiplex PCR. Among around 300,000 clones listed, roughly 9.6% were seen once. The CDR3 is 13 residues long. V lost 3 bases and J lost 1, with 7 bases in between. Germline V CDR1 and CDR2: KGHSH, LQKENI. The sequenced sample was naive CD4+ T cells from blood. This clonotype was sampled from a woman between 25 and 40 years old in good health. V usage is TRBV18 and J usage is TRBJ2-7, with D perhaps TRBD2 (5 bases). CDR3 bases: TGTGCCAGCTCACCGCCGGGATCCTACGAGCAGTACTTC. The encoded protein is CASSPPGSYEQYF.